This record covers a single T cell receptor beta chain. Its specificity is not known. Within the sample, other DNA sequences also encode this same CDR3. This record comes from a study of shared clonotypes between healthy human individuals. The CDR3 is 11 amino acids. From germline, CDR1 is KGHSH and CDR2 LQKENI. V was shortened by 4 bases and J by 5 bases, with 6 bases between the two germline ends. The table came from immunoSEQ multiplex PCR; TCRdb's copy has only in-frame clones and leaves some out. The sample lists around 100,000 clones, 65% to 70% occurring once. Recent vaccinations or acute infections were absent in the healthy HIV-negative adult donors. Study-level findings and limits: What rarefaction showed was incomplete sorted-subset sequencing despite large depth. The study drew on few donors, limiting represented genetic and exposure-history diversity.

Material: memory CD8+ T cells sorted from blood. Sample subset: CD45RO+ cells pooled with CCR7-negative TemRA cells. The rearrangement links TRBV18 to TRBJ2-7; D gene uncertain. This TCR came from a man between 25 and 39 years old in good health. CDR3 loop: CASSRRDEQYF. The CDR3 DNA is TGTGCCAGCTCACGACGGGACGAGCAGTACTTC.